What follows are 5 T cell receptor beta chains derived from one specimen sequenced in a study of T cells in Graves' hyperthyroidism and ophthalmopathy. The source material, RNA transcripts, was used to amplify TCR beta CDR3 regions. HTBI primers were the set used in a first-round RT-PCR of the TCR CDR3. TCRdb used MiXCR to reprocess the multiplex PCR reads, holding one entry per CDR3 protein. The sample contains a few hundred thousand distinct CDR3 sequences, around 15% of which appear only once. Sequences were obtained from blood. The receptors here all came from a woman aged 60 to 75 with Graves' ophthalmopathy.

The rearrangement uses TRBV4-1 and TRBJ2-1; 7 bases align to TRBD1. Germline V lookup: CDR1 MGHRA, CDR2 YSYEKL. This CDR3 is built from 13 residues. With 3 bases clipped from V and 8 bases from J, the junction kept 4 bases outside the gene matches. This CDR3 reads CASSHRDSYEQFF. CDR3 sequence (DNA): TGCGCCAGCAGCCACCGGGACAGCTATGAGCAGTTCTTC.

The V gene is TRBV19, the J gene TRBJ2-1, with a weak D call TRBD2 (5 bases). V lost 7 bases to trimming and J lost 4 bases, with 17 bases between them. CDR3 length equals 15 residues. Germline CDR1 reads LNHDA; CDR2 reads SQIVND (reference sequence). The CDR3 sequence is CASTTRDSVYNEQFF. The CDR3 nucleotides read TGTGCCAGTACCACACGGGATTCCGTATACAATGAGCAGTTCTTC.

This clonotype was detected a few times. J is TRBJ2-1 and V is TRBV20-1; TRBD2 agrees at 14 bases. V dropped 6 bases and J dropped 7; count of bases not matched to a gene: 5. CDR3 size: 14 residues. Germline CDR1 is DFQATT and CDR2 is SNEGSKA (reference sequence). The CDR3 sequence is CSAVGTSGSNEQFF. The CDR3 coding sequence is TGCAGTGCCGTCGGGACTAGCGGGAGTAATGAGCAGTTCTTC.

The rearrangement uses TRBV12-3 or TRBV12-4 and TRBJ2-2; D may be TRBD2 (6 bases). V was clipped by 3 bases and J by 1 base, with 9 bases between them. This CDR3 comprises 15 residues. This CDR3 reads CASSFATRNTGELFF. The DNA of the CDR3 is TGTGCCAGCAGTTTCGCGACTAGGAACACCGGGGAGCTGTTTTTT.

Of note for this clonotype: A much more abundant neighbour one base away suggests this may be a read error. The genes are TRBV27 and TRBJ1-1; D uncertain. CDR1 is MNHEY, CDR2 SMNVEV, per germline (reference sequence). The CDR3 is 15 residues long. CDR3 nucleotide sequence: TGTGCCAGCAGTTTAGCCGGCAGAATGAACACTGAAGCTCTCTTT. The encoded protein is CASSLAGRMNTEALF.